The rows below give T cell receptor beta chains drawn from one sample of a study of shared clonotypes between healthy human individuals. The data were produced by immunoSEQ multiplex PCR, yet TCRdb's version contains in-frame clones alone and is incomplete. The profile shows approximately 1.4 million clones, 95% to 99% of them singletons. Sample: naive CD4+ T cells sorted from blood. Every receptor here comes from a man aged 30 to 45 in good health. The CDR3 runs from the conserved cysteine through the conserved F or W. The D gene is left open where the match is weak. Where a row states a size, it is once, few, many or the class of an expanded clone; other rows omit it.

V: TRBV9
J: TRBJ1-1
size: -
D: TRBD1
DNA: TGTGCCAGCAGCGTACTACCGGGACAGTCGAACACTGAAGCTTTCTTT
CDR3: CASSVLPGQSNTEAFF

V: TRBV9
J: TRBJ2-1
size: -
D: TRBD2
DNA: TGTGCCAGCAGCGTAGGGACTAGCGGGAGATCCGGGACCTACAATGAGCAGTTCTTC
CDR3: CASSVGTSGRSGTYNEQFF

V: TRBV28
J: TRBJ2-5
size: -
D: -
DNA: TGTGCCAGCAGTTTAGGGGCGGGGACCCAGTACTTC
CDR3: CASSLGAGTQYF

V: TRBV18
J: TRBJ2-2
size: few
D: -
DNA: TGTGCCAGCTCACCACTAAACACCGGGGAGCTGTTTTTT
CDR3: CASSPLNTGELFF

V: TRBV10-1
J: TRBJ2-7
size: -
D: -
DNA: TGCGCCAGCAGTGACAACTTGTCCTACGAGCAGTACTTC
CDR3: CASSDNLSYEQYF

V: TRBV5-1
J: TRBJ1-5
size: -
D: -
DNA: TGCGCCAGCAGCTTGGACGGACAGAGAGGGACGGATCAGCCCCAGCATTTT
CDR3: CASSLDGQRGTDQPQHF

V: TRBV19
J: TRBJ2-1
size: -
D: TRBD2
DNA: TGTGCCAGTAGTTTACCGGGACTAGCGGGAAGCTCCTACAATGAGCAGTTCTTC
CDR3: CASSLPGLAGSSYNEQFF

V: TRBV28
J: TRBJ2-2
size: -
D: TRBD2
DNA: TGTGCCAGCTACGAGTTCGGGGGGATTCGGCAGGCGGGAACGGCCGGGGAGCTGTTTTTT
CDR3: CASYEFGGIRQAGTAGELFF

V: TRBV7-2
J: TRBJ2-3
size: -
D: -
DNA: TGTGCCAGCAGCTTCGGAGGCAGCTATACGCAGTATTTT
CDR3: CASSFGGSYTQYF

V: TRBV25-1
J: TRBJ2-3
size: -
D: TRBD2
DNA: TGTGCCAGCAGCCTAGCGGGAGGCACAGATACGCAGTATTTT
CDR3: CASSLAGGTDTQYF

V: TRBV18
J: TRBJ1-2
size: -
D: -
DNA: TGTGCCAGCTCACCGACGGACCAGGACTATGGCTACACCTTC
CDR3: CASSPTDQDYGYTF

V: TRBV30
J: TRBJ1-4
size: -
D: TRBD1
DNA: TGTGCCTGGAGCACAGGGGGCGCGGATGAAAAACTGTTTTTT
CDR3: CAWSTGGADEKLFF

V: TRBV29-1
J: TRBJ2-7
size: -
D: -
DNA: TGCAGCGTTGCGTCGGGGACGGATGTCTACGAGCAGTACTTC
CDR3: CSVASGTDVYEQYF

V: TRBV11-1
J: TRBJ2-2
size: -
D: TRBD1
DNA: TGTGCCAGCAGCTTCAGTTCCTCTATGACAGGGAAGAAAACCGGGGAGCTGTTTTTT
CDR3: CASSFSSSMTGKKTGELFF

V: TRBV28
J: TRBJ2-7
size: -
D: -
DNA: TGTGCCAGTAAATTAAGGGGTGCCGAGCAGTACTTC
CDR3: CASKLRGAEQYF

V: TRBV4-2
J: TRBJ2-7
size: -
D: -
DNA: TGTGCCAGCAGCCAAGATCCGGAGGAGCAGTACTTC
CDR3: CASSQDPEEQYF

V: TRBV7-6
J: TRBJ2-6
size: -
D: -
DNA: TGTGCCAGCAGCCCCCGCCCTCACGTCCTGACTTTC
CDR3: CASSPRPHVLTF

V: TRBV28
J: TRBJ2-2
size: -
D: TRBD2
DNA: TGTGCCAGCAGGCTAGCGGGAACGAACACCGGGGAGCTGTTTTTT
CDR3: CASRLAGTNTGELFF

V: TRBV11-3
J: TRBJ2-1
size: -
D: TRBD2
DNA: TGTGCCAGCAGCCGACTAGCGGGTCACAATGAGCAGTTCTTC
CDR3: CASSRLAGHNEQFF

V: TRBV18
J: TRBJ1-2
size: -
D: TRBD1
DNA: TGTGCCAGCTCACCACCGAGTACAGGGGATGGCTACACCTTC
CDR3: CASSPPSTGDGYTF

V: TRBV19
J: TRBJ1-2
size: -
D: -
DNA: TGTGCCAGTAGTATTTTCCTTATCGCAGGCAGTAACTATGGCTACACCTTC
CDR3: CASSIFLIAGSNYGYTF

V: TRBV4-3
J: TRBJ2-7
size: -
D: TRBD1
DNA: TGCGCCAGCAGCCAAGAAATGAGACAGGGGCTCGAGCAGTACTTC
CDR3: CASSQEMRQGLEQYF

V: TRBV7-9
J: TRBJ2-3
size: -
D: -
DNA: TGTGCCAGCAGCCTTGGACTGTCCTCAGATACGCAGTATTTT
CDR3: CASSLGLSSDTQYF

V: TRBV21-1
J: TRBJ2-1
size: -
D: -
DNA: TGTGCCAGCAGCAAGGTCGTCGGGGGGCGGTGCGGCCCTCTTAAGACCTCCTACAATGAGCAGTTCTTC
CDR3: CASSKVVGGRCGPLKTSYNEQFF

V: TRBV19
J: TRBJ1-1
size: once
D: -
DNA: TGTGCCAGTGGAAGTGGGGGGGCCGTGACTGAAGCTTTCTTT
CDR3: CASGSGGAVTEAFF

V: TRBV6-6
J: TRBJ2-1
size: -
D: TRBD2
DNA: TGTGCCAGCAGGCTTACAATTGGGGGGGTCAATGAGCAGTTCTTC
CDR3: CASRLTIGGVNEQFF

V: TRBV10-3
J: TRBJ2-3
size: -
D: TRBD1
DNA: TGTGCCATCAGACGACAGGGGCCAGATACGCAGTATTTT
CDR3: CAIRRQGPDTQYF

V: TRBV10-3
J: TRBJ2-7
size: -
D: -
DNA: TGTGCCATCAGTGAATCCTCGGGGGTGTACGAGCAGTACTTC
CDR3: CAISESSGVYEQYF

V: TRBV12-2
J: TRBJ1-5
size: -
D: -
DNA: TGTGCAAGTCGGATCGACAGGGGTACGGTATATAGCAATCAGCCCCAGCATTTT
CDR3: CASRIDRGTVYSNQPQHF

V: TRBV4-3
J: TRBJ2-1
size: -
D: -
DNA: TGCGCCAGCAGCCAAGGGGTTAACCATGAGCAGTTCTTC
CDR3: CASSQGVNHEQFF

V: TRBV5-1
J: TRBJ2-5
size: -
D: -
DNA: TGCGCCAGCAGCTTCCCCGGGGAAGAGACCCAGTACTTC
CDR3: CASSFPGEETQYF

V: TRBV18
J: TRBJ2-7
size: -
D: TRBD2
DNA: TGTGCCAGCTCACCCACTAGCGGGAGCTCCGAGCAGTACTTC
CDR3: CASSPTSGSSEQYF

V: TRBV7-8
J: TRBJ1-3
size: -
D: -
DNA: TGTGCCACCTCCGGGGGCCCCGCCGGATCTGGAAACACCATATATTTT
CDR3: CATSGGPAGSGNTIYF

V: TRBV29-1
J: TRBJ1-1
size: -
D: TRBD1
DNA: TGCAGCGTTGAAAATGTTCAACGTGGGATGACAGGGCAAGACATGAACACTGAAGCTTTCTTT
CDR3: CSVENVQRGMTGQDMNTEAFF

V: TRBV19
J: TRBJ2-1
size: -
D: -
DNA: TGTGCCAGTACCAATCTAGGCTACAATGAGCAGTTCTTC
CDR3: CASTNLGYNEQFF

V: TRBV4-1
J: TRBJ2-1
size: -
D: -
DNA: TGCGCCAGCAGCCGGGACTCCCACGAGCAGTTCTTC
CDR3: CASSRDSHEQFF

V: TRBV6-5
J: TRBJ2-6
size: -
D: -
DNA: TGTGCCAGCAGTTTTCCCGGGGCCAACGTCCTGACTTTC
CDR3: CASSFPGANVLTF

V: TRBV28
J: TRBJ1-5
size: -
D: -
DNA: TGTGCCAGCAGCCCCTCTCTGGGACTTCACAATCAGCCCCAGCATTTT
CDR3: CASSPSLGLHNQPQHF

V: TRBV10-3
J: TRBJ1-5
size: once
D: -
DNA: TGTGCCATCAGTGGCCGGGACGGCGATCAGCCCCAGCATTTT
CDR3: CAISGRDGDQPQHF

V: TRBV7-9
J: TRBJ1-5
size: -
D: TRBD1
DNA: TGTGCCAGCAGCCTGGGACAGGGGCCCCAGCATTTT
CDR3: CASSLGQGPQHF

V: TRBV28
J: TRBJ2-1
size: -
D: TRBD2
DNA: TGTGCCAGCAGTTTAAGGCTAGCGGGACATCACGAGCAGTTCTTC
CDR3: CASSLRLAGHHEQFF

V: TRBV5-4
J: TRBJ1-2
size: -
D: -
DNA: TGTGCCAGCAGCTTGGTTGGGGCTCGGGGCTACACCTTC
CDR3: CASSLVGARGYTF

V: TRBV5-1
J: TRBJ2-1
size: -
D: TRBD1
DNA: TGCGCCAGCAGCTCCCGGGACAGGGGGGTGGGTGAGCAGTTCTTC
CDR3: CASSSRDRGVGEQFF

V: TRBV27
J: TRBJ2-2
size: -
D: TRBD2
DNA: TGTGCCAGCAGTTCCCGGACTAGCGGGAGAGTCAGGGAGCTGTTTTTT
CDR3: CASSSRTSGRVRELFF

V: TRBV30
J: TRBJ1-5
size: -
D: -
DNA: TGTGCCTGGAGTGCGAGCCGGCACAATCAGCCCCAGCATTTT
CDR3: CAWSASRHNQPQHF

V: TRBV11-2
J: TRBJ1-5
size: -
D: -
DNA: TGTGCCAGCAGCTTTCGGGAAGGTGTTCAGCCCCAGCATTTT
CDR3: CASSFREGVQPQHF

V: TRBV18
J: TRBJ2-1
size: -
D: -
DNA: TGTGCCAGCTCAGCGCGCGGGATTACCAGCTCCTACAATGAGCAGTTCTTC
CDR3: CASSARGITSSYNEQFF

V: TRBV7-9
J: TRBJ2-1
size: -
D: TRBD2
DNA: TGTGCCAGCAGCTTTTCCGCCGGGACTAGCCATGAGCAGTTCTTC
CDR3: CASSFSAGTSHEQFF

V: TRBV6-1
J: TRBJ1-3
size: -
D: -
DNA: TGTGCCAGCAGTGTAGGGGCGCGGGACACCATATATTTT
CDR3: CASSVGARDTIYF

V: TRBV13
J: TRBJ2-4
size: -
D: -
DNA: TGTGCCAGCAGCTTAAGGGAGCGGGCGCCGTCCCCCTTCGCCAAAAACATTCAGTACTTC
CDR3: CASSLRERAPSPFAKNIQYF

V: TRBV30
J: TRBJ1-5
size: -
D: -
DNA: TGTGCCTGGAGTGTAGGACCGGCCGTGTATAGCAATCAGCCCCAGCATTTT
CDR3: CAWSVGPAVYSNQPQHF

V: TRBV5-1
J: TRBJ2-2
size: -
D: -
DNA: TGCGCCAGCAGCTTGGGGGGAAAGAACACCGGGGAGCTGTTTTTT
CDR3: CASSLGGKNTGELFF

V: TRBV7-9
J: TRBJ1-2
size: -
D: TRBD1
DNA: TGTGCCAGCAGCGCCGGACAGGGGGCCTATGGCTACACCTTC
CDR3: CASSAGQGAYGYTF

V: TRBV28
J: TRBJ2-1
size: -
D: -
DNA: TGTGCCAGCAGTTTTAAAAACGTGGTCTTC
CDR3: CASSFKNVVF

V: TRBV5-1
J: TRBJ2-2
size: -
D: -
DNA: TGCGCCAGCAGCCAGGGTGGCGGGGAGCTGTTTTTT
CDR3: CASSQGGGELFF

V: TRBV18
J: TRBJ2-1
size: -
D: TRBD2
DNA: TGTGCCAGCTCTCTGCACCCGGGACTAGAAAATGAGCAGTTCTTC
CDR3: CASSLHPGLENEQFF

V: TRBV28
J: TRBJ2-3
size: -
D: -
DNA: TGTGCCAGCAGTTTCAGGGACCCCCGCACAGATACGCAGTATTTT
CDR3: CASSFRDPRTDTQYF

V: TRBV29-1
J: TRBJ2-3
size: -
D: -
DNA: TGCAGCGTTATACAGGGTGGGAGGACAGATACGCAGTATTTT
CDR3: CSVIQGGRTDTQYF

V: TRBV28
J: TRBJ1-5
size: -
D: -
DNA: TGTGCCAGCAGTTTGTCAGGGCTGAACAATCAGCCCCAGCATTTT
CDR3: CASSLSGLNNQPQHF